These 20 T cell receptor beta chains were sequenced from one sample in a study of cytomegalovirus exposure and HLA in healthy donors. Amplification used 60 Vbeta primers and 13 Jbeta primers. Profiling relied on immunoSEQ multiplex PCR, and the TCRdb table lists in-frame clones only, not all of them. Altogether about 130,000 clones are present, 77% being singletons, with the ten largest covering 3.5% to 5%. Sequences were obtained from PBMCs. These TCRs come from a male donor in good health and CMV-seronegative.

In its sample, this clone was seen a few times. The V call is TRBV9, the J call TRBJ2-3; TRBD1 is a possible D gene (6 bases). V lost 0 bases and J 2 bases, leaving 10 bases between the germline ends. This CDR3 is 15 amino acids long. The V gene's germline CDR1 is SGDLS and CDR2 YYNGEE. The CDR3 loop is CASSVGQENTDTQYF. The CDR3, as DNA: TGTGCCAGCAGCGTAGGACAGGAGAACACAGATACGCAGTATTTT.

The genes are TRBV27 and TRBJ2-6; 10 bases align to TRBD1. The CDR3 runs 16 residues. Germline V gene data show CDR1 as MNHEY and CDR2 as SMNVEV (reference sequence). After removal of 6 bases from V and 0 bases from J, the junction contained 2 bases not matched to a gene. CDR3 DNA sequence: TGTGCCAGCAGACGACAGGGGGCCTCTGGGGCCAACGTCCTGACTTTC. Translated: CASRRQGASGANVLTF.

This rearrangement joins TRBV10-3 to TRBJ2-7; a weak D match, TRBD1 (6 bases). The V and J ends lost 9 bases and 1 base respectively, with 10 bases between them. Germline values: CDR1 ENHRY, CDR2 SYGVKD. This CDR3 is 12 amino acids long. The CDR3 here is CAILGQSYEQYF. The CDR3 nucleotides read TGTGCCATATTGGGACAATCCTACGAGCAGTACTTC.

In its sample, this clone was seen a few times. This chain connects TRBV7-9 to TRBJ2-5; TRBD2 matches 9 bases. V shed 5 bases, J shed 2 bases, and the junction held 6 bases outside the gene matches. This CDR3 region has 15 residues. The germline gives CDR1 SEHNR, CDR2 FQNEAQ (reference sequence). The CDR3 here is CASSPLAGGQETQYF. In DNA, the CDR3 is TGTGCCAGCAGCCCTCTCGCGGGAGGGCAAGAGACCCAGTACTTC. The entire variable domain, with the rest obtained from reference TRBV7-9 and TRBJ2-5, is as follows: DTGVSQNPRHKITKRGQNVTFRCDPISEHNRLYWYRQTLGQGPEFLTYFQNEAQLEKSRLLSDRFSAERPKGSFSTLEIQRTEQGDSAMYLCASSPLAGGQETQYFGPGTRLLVL.

This clone was seen only a few times. The chain couples TRBV10-3 to TRBJ1-6; TRBD1 is a possible D gene (5 bases). The CDR3 consists of 16 residues. V lost 0 bases to trimming and J lost 8 bases, with 14 bases between them. Germline CDR1 reads ENHRY; CDR2 reads SYGVKD. DNA of the CDR3: TGTGCCATCAGTGAGTCGAAAGACAGTCTCGATTCACCCCTCCACTTT. This gives the protein CAISESKDSLDSPLHF.

V and J are TRBV4-3 and TRBJ2-1; 11 bases match TRBD2. Trimming at V came to 0 bases and at J to 5 bases, leaving 12 bases not matched to a gene. Germline V lookup: CDR1 LGHNA, CDR2 YSLEER. This CDR3 contains 19 residues. CDR3 DNA sequence: TGCGCCAGCAGCCAAGATATTGTGTATAGCGGGGGGGCCCACAATGAGCAGTTCTTC. Residues: CASSQDIVYSGGAHNEQFF.

The chain recombines TRBV7-8 with TRBJ1-3; D possibly corresponds to TRBD1 (5 bases). From germline, CDR1 is SGHVS and CDR2 FQNEAQ. V was cut by 4 bases and J by 5 bases, with 24 bases left in between. CDR3 length equals 18 residues. The CDR3 spells CASSSGGWFEGLRNTIYF. The DNA for the CDR3 is TGTGCCAGCAGCTCGGGGGGTTGGTTCGAGGGGCTGAGAAACACCATATATTTT.

This rearrangement joins TRBV5-6 to TRBJ2-5; D gene uncertain. Between the trimmed V and J ends, which lost 0 bases and 3 bases, there was a span of 6 bases. The CDR3 loop spans 13 amino acids. Germline lookup yields CDR1 SGHDT and CDR2 YYEEEE. The CDR3 sequence is CASSLDLEETQYF. DNA of the CDR3: TGTGCCAGCAGCTTGGACCTAGAAGAGACCCAGTACTTC.

The chain combines TRBV7-8 with TRBJ2-2; 10 bases are a match to TRBD2. The trim removed 4 bases at V and 1 base at J, leaving 6 bases unmatched. This CDR3 is 17 amino acids long. The germline V gene has CDR1 SGHVS and CDR2 FQNEAQ. CDR3 region: CASSSEGLAENTGELFF. As DNA, the CDR3 is TGTGCCAGCAGCTCGGAAGGACTAGCGGAGAACACCGGGGAGCTGTTTTTT. Together with reference TRBV7-8 and TRBJ2-2, the CDR3 gives the full variable domain: GAGVSQSPRYKVAKRGQDVALRCDPISGHVSLFWYQQALGQGPEFLTYFQNEAQLDKSGLPSDRFFAERPEGSVSTLKIQRTQQEDSAVYLCASSSEGLAENTGELFFGEGSRLTVL.

A few counts support this clone. V usage is TRBV5-6 and J usage is TRBJ2-2; 8 bases are a match to TRBD2. Germline CDR1 and CDR2: SGHDT and YYEEEE. Trimming took 0 bases from V and 3 from J; bases not matched to a gene: 1. This CDR3 is 15 amino acids long. The CDR3 region has the DNA TGTGCCAGCAGCTTGGTTAGCGGGGACACCGGGGAGCTGTTTTTT. This translates into CASSLVSGDTGELFF.

This clone came up a few times. CDR3 nucleotide sequence: TGCGCCAGCCAAAGTCTTGGGGGGAAGTTGGGGGAACGCTACACCTTC. The encoded protein is CASQSLGGKLGERYTF. The V and J genes are TRBV10-2 and TRBJ1-2; tentatively, D is TRBD1 (5 bases). This CDR3 contains 16 residues. The V gene's germline CDR1 is WSHSY and CDR2 SAAADI. V lost 8 bases, J lost 9 bases, and 28 bases lay in between.

This clone was picked up a small number of times. CDR3 in amino acids: CASSEGWISGGTTDTQYF. CDR3 in DNA: TGTGCCAGCAGTGAAGGCTGGATTAGCGGGGGGACCACAGATACGCAGTATTTT. This chain links TRBV6-1 with TRBJ2-3, with 10 bases identical to TRBD2. With 1 base clipped from V and 2 bases from J, the junction kept 9 bases outside the gene matches. From germline, CDR1 is MNHNS and CDR2 SASEGT. This CDR3 region has 18 residues.

This clone has only one observation. This rearrangement joins TRBV6-1 to TRBJ1-1, with 9 bases fitting TRBD1. Germline V gives CDR1 MNHNS, CDR2 SASEGT. Trimming cost V 6 bases and J 4 bases; bases outside gene matches: 6. The CDR3 is 14 residues long. The DNA for the CDR3 is TGTGCCAGCAGGGACAGGGGTATTGGCACTGAAGCTTTCTTT. Amino acids: CASRDRGIGTEAFF.

This chain uses TRBV6-1 with TRBJ2-5, with 11 bases that match TRBD2. Germline V gives CDR1 MNHNS, CDR2 SASEGT. V lost 8 bases, J lost 5 bases, and 4 bases stayed unmatched. The CDR3 loop spans 13 amino acids. CDR3 residues: CASRTSGRETQYF. For the CDR3, the DNA is TGTGCCAGCCGGACTAGCGGGCGGGAGACCCAGTACTTC.

The chain combines TRBV28 with TRBJ2-2; 8 nucleotides line up with TRBD2. This CDR3 region has 15 residues. CDR1 MDHEN and CDR2 SYDVKM come from the germline V gene. The junction had 7 bases not matched to a gene; V was cut back by 3 bases and J by 7 bases. CDR3 nucleotides: TGTGCCAGCAGTTTGGGCGGGACTAGTAGCGGGGAGCTGTTTTTT. This encodes CASSLGGTSSGELFF.

V is TRBV7-3 and J is TRBJ2-3; TRBD1 matches at 11 bases. CDR1 SGHTA and CDR2 FQGTGA come from the germline V gene. V lost 0 bases and J lost 7; bases outside the gene matches: 6. The CDR3 is made up of 16 amino acids. The CDR3 sequence is CASSLTRDRGRHTQYF. The CDR3 DNA sequence: TGTGCCAGCAGCTTAACCAGGGACAGGGGGAGGCATACGCAGTATTTT.

This clone occurred once. V gene TRBV19 combines with J gene TRBJ1-4; a weak D match, TRBD1 (6 bases). The germline V gene encodes CDR1 LNHDA and CDR2 SQIVND (reference sequence). The V end was cut by 6 bases, the J end by 3 bases, with 11 bases between. The CDR3 extends over 14 amino acids. CDR3 sequence: CASRVTGPNEKLFF. The DNA of the CDR3 is TGTGCCAGTAGGGTGACAGGACCTAATGAAAAACTGTTTTTT. Based on the CDR3 plus reference TRBV19 and TRBJ1-4, the full variable domain is DGGITQSPKYLFRKEGQNVTLSCEQNLNHDAMYWYRQDPGQGLRLIYYSQIVNDFQKGDIAEGYSVSREKKESFPLTVTSAQKNPTAFYLCASRVTGPNEKLFFGSGTQLSVL.

The V and J genes are TRBV6-5 and TRBJ1-6; D not certain. Germline CDR1 and CDR2: MNHEY and SVGAGI. The CDR3 loop spans 15 amino acids. V dropped 0 bases and J dropped 6 bases, with 9 bases sitting between them. CDR3 in DNA: TGTGCCAGCAGTTACTCGGGCAGGTCTAATTCACCCCTCCACTTT. It specifies CASSYSGRSNSPLHF.

V usage is TRBV11-2 and J usage is TRBJ2-2, with 7 bases fitting TRBD1. V lost 5 bases, J lost 6 bases, and 3 bases stayed unmatched. This CDR3 comprises 13 residues. The germline V gene encodes CDR1 SGHAT and CDR2 FQNNGV. The CDR3 nucleotides read TGTGCCAGCAGCCCCCAGGGGGCCGGGGAGCTGTTTTTT. It encodes CASSPQGAGELFF.

This rearrangement joins TRBV9 to TRBJ2-7; 9 bases agree with TRBD1. Germline trimming cut 4 bases from V and 5 bases from J; bases unmatched to any gene: 7. Germline V gene lookup returns CDR1 SGDLS and CDR2 YYNGEE. The CDR3 covers 14 residues. This CDR3 is CASSLGQGSHEQYF. DNA for the CDR3: TGTGCCAGCAGCCTCGGACAGGGGAGTCACGAGCAGTACTTC.